What follows is one TCR beta chain and its context. Germline V gives CDR1 GTSNPN, CDR2 SVGIG (reference sequence). V was cut by 2 bases and J by 5 bases, with 15 bases left in between. The length of the CDR3 is 14 residues. The authors reverse transcribed roughly 0.5 to 1 ug RNA with random hexamers. Amplification of TCR beta CDR3 was carried out by immunoSEQ multiplex PCR, which covered 54 Vbeta and 13 Jbeta segments. TCRdb passed the immunoSEQ multiplex PCR reads through MiXCR, listing each CDR3 protein once. The data contain hundreds of thousands of distinct CDR3 sequences, about 94% of them seen just once; the ten biggest clones take up 0.15% to 0.2%. This sample was taken from a study of CD8 T cells in Susac syndrome.

The sequence was collected from a human donor with Susac syndrome. The chain couples TRBV30 to TRBJ1-2; D is ambiguous. The sample taken for sequencing was CD4+ T cells from PBMCs. In DNA, the CDR3 is TGTGCCTGGAGTCCCACGGGCAGGAGGTATGGCTACACCTTC. Amino acids: CAWSPTGRRYGYTF.